Only a few counts were recorded for the clone carrying this T cell receptor (beta chain). Primers for the PCR totalled 60 Vbeta and 13 Jbeta. TCRdb's table, derived via immunoSEQ multiplex PCR, lists solely in-frame clones and lacks some. The sample has around 130,000 clones; roughly 8.3% are singletons. The CDR3 covers 13 residues. Germline V gene data show CDR1 as MNHEY and CDR2 as SMNVEV (reference sequence). The V end lost 2 bases, the J end lost 3 bases, and 5 bases lay between the germline ends. The data were obtained in a study of cytomegalovirus exposure and HLA in healthy donors. This receptor was taken from a man aged 40-49 years in good health and CMV-seronegative. The chain couples TRBV27 to TRBJ2-1; perhaps TRBD1 as D (5 bases). The sample was PBMCs. CDR3 DNA sequence: TGTGCCAGCAGTTTAGACAGCTACAATGAGCAGTTCTTC. Translating it yields CASSLDSYNEQFF.